Below are 15 T cell receptor beta chains sequenced from a single sample in a study of OX40 agonist ivuxolimab in advanced cancers. Repertoires were generated with immunoSEQ multiplex PCR, while TCRdb's copy carries only in-frame clones and drops some. Among around 59,000 clones listed, roughly nine tenths were seen once. Sequenced here: CD4+ or CD8+ T cells sorted from blood, sampled in a trial of the OX40 agonist ivuxolimab. Receptors were obtained from an adult with an advanced solid tumor such as melanoma, head and neck, liver or kidney cancer.

The chain links TRBV5-1 to TRBJ1-6; D is undetermined. V gave up 0 bases and J gave up 6 bases, with 7 bases separating them. The CDR3 totals 14 residues. In germline, CDR1 is SGHRS, CDR2 YFSETQ. CDR3 nucleotide sequence: TGCGCCAGCAGCTTGGACAGCATTAATTCACCCCTCCACTTT. Its protein product is CASSLDSINSPLHF.

The chain joins TRBV4-2 to TRBJ2-1, with 7 bases aligning to TRBD2. After removal of 1 base from V and 1 base from J, the junction contained 13 bases not matched to a gene. Germline V lookup: CDR1 LGHNA, CDR2 YNFKEQ. This CDR3 has 19 amino acids. In DNA form, the CDR3 reads TGTGCCAGCAGCCAAGGCGGGGGTGGGCTCTGGAGGTCCTACAATGAGCAGTTCTTC. It translates to CASSQGGGGLWRSYNEQFF.

This clone occurred a few times. The chain recombines TRBV4-2 with TRBJ2-1, with 7 bases matching TRBD2. V lost 1 base to trimming and J lost 5 bases; unmatched junction nucleotides: 11. Per germline, CDR1 LGHNA and CDR2 YNFKEQ. The CDR3 length is 17 residues. This CDR3 is CASSQGVVGLADNEQFF. In DNA, the CDR3 is TGTGCCAGCAGCCAAGGAGTCGTGGGGCTAGCGGACAATGAGCAGTTCTTC.

This chain connects TRBV29-1 to TRBJ2-3; 7 bases are shared with TRBD2. J was trimmed by 6 bases and V by 4 bases; bases with no gene match: 13. Germline V lookup: CDR1 SQVTM, CDR2 ANQGSEA. This CDR3 contains 15 residues. CDR3 in DNA: TGCAGCGTTGGTAGCAGACTAGCCGGTGGGGATACGCAGTATTTT. Translating gives CSVGSRLAGGDTQYF.

J is TRBJ1-3 and V is TRBV5-1, with D possibly matching TRBD1 (6 bases). V was shortened by 5 bases and J by 0 bases, with 15 bases between the two germline ends. The germline gives CDR1 SGHRS, CDR2 YFSETQ. The CDR3 runs to 16 residues. The CDR3 spells CASSLTGLLSGNTIYF. The DNA of the CDR3 is TGCGCCAGCAGTCTGACAGGACTCCTCTCTGGAAACACCATATATTTT.

In this sample, this clone turned up once. V usage is TRBV27 and J usage is TRBJ2-1; 11 nucleotides align to TRBD2. The CDR3 covers 16 residues. Trimming took 5 bases from V and 10 from J; bases not matched to a gene: 13. The germline V gene has CDR1 MNHEY and CDR2 SMNVEV (reference sequence). This CDR3 is CASSPLTSGTTLEQFF. In DNA, the CDR3 is TGTGCCAGCAGTCCGCTGACTAGCGGGACGACTCTCGAGCAGTTCTTC.

The chain has TRBV28 and TRBJ2-7, with D perhaps given as TRBD1 or TRBD2 (6 bases each). The germline CDR1 and CDR2 sequences are MDHEN and SYDVKM. V lost 8 bases, J lost 5 bases, and 16 bases lay in between. The CDR3 is 13 amino acids. CDR3 amino acids: CASQLGGQNEQYF. The CDR3 DNA is TGTGCCAGCCAGCTAGGGGGGCAGAACGAGCAGTACTTC.

This chain uses TRBV6-1 with TRBJ2-7, with 7 bases aligning to TRBD2. V shed 0 bases and J 2 bases; nucleotides not matched to a gene: 7. This CDR3 comprises 16 residues. Germline CDR1 and CDR2: MNHNS and SASEGT. The CDR3 is CASSEAGGGSTYEQYV. The CDR3 DNA is TGTGCCAGCAGTGAAGCGGGGGGGGGTTCTACCTACGAGCAGTACGTC.

The chain carries TRBV9 and TRBJ1-1, with a tentative D call TRBD1 (5 bases). This CDR3 region has 15 residues. With 0 bases removed from V and 1 base from J, the gap between germline ends came to 10 bases. Germline V CDR1 and CDR2: SGDLS, YYNGEE. The CDR3 region is CASSVGLRENTEAFF. Here the CDR3 DNA reads TGTGCCAGCAGCGTAGGTCTCAGGGAGAACACTGAAGCTTTCTTT.

The chain couples TRBV2 to TRBJ1-1; no reliable D call. The CDR3 spans 14 residues. V was pared by 6 bases and J by 5 bases, with 16 bases between. Looked up from germline, CDR1 is SNHLY and CDR2 is FYNNEI. The CDR3 protein is CASRPPDSYTEAFF. The CDR3, as DNA: TGTGCCAGCAGGCCCCCCGATTCTTATACTGAAGCTTTCTTT.

The CDR3 region is CASSGGTGGSDEQFF. The CDR3, as DNA: TGTGCCAGCAGCGGAGGGACAGGGGGCTCGGATGAGCAGTTCTTC. V and J are TRBV9 and TRBJ2-1; TRBD1 aligns across 12 bases. The V gene's germline CDR1 is SGDLS and CDR2 YYNGEE. CDR3 size: 15 residues. V lost 3 bases, J lost 8 bases, and 6 bases stayed unmatched.

The V gene is TRBV11-1, the J gene TRBJ2-1; 13 nucleotides match TRBD2. This CDR3 is built from 15 residues. In germline, CDR1 is SGHAT, CDR2 FQDESV (reference sequence). V was clipped by 5 bases and J by 5 bases; unmatched bases: 3. The CDR3 sequence: CASSPGLAGHNEQFF. The CDR3 DNA sequence: TGTGCCAGCAGCCCGGGACTAGCGGGACACAATGAGCAGTTCTTC.

This chain uses TRBV6-1 with TRBJ2-1; D is perhaps TRBD2 (5 bases). This CDR3 has 13 residues. Trimming stripped 6 bases from V and 8 bases from J, with 14 bases between. The germline V gene encodes CDR1 MNHNS and CDR2 SASEGT. The CDR3 DNA is TGTGCCAGCAGCGCAACGGGGTACCATGAGCAGTTCTTC. Amino acids: CASSATGYHEQFF.

This clone is judged medium-sized. The chain uses TRBV2 and TRBJ2-3, with D uncertain. Looked up from germline, CDR1 is SNHLY and CDR2 is FYNNEI. V was cut by 0 bases and J by 2 bases, with 6 bases left in between. CDR3 size: 14 residues. The CDR3 DNA is TGTGCCAGCAGTGAAGCGGTACCCACAGATACGCAGTATTTT. Its translation: CASSEAVPTDTQYF.

This clone rates as medium-sized. In the same sample, other DNA sequences code for this CDR3. The chain links TRBV4-1 to TRBJ1-4; D call uncertain. Trimming pared 4 bases from V and 8 bases from J, leaving 5 bases between. Germline loops: CDR1 MGHRA, CDR2 YSYEKL. This CDR3 is 11 amino acids long. The CDR3 is CASSLGEKLFF. CDR3 sequence (DNA): TGCGCCAGCAGCCTGGGCGAAAAACTGTTTTTT.